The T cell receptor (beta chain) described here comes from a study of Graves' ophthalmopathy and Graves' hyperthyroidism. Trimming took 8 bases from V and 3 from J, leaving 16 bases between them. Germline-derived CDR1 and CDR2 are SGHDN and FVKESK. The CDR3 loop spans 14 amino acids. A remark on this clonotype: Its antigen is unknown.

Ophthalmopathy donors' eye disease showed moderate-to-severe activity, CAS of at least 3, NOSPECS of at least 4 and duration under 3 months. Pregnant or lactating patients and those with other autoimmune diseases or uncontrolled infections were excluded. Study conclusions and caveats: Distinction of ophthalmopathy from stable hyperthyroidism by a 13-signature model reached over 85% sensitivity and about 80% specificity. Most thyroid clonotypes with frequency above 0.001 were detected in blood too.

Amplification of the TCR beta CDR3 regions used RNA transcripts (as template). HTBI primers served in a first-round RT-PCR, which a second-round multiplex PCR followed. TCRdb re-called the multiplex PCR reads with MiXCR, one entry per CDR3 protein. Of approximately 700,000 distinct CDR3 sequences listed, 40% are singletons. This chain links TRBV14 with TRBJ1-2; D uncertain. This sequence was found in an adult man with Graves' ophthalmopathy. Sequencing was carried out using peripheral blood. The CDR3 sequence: CASSPSGSYYGYTF. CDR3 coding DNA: TGTGCCAGCTCACCTTCCGGCAGTTACTATGGCTACACCTTC.